This passage covers 27 T cell receptor beta chains from one sample sequenced in a study of graft-versus-host responses after intestinal transplantation. Which antigens these TCRs recognize remains unknown. Sequencing was performed with immunoSEQ multiplex PCR; in TCRdb, only in-frame clones are kept and a portion is missing. The top ten clones hold 0.16% of a sample with some 130,000 clones, around nine tenths of them seen once. The sample consisted of unstimulated CD4+ T cells sorted from spleen or lymph node cells, taken before intestinal transplant. These receptor sequences come from a human donor who received an intestinal transplant.

The rearrangement joins TRBV9 to TRBJ1-3; 7 positions match TRBD1. CDR1 is SGDLS and CDR2 is YYNGEE in the germline V gene. V lost 3 bases to trimming and J lost 0 bases; unmatched junction nucleotides: 6. This CDR3 is built from 16 residues. CDR3 residues: CASSAGQADSGNTIYF. In DNA form, the CDR3 reads TGTGCCAGCAGCGCTGGACAGGCAGACTCTGGAAACACCATATATTTT.

The chain is built from TRBV6-6 and TRBJ1-2, with D possibly matching TRBD1 (5 bases). This CDR3 is 14 amino acids long. Germline CDR1 is MNHNY and CDR2 is SVGAGI (reference sequence). Trimming removed 5 bases from V and 8 bases from J, with 18 bases in between. The CDR3 DNA follows: TGTGCCAGCAGTCCCTTGGACACCAACACCGGCTACACCTTC. Its translation is CASSPLDTNTGYTF.

The rearrangement uses TRBV5-1 and TRBJ2-1, with 7 bases lining up with TRBD1. With V trimmed by 4 bases and J by 1 base, 5 bases remained unmatched. The CDR3 loop spans 15 amino acids. CDR1 SGHRS and CDR2 YFSETQ come from the germline V gene. The CDR3 spells CASSEGQPSYNEQFF. The CDR3 nucleotides are TGCGCCAGCAGCGAGGGACAGCCATCCTACAATGAGCAGTTCTTC.

The chain is built from TRBV7-9 and TRBJ1-4; D ambiguous. This CDR3 is 16 amino acids long. Per germline, CDR1 SEHNR and CDR2 FQNEAQ (reference sequence). V dropped 2 bases and J dropped 0 bases, with 10 bases sitting between them. CDR3 residues: CASSLKTFATNEKLFF. DNA for the CDR3: TGTGCCAGCAGCTTAAAGACCTTTGCAACTAATGAAAAACTGTTTTTT. Using reference TRBV7-9 and TRBJ1-4 for the parts outside the CDR3, the full variable domain is DTGVSQNPRHKITKRGQNVTFRCDPISEHNRLYWYRQTLGQGPEFLTYFQNEAQLEKSRLLSDRFSAERPKGSFSTLEIQRTEQGDSAMYLCASSLKTFATNEKLFFGSGTQLSVL.

The CDR3, as DNA: TGTGCCAGCAGCTTACGAGCCTCTGGGGCCAACGTCCTGACTTTC. Amino acids: CASSLRASGANVLTF. This chain joins TRBV11-2 and TRBJ2-6; no definite D call. Germline-derived CDR1 and CDR2 are SGHAT and FQNNGV. Trimming took off 2 bases at V and 0 bases at J, with 5 bases between the two ends. The CDR3 is made up of 15 amino acids.

The CDR3 protein is CASSSGQWIDEQYF. The DNA of the CDR3 is TGCGCCAGCAGCTCGGGACAGTGGATCGACGAGCAGTACTTC. The V and J genes are TRBV5-1 and TRBJ2-7, with 7 bases aligning to TRBD1. CDR1 is SGHRS and CDR2 is YFSETQ in the germline V gene. Trimming cost V 3 bases and J 5 bases; bases outside gene matches: 8. This CDR3 has 14 residues.

This clone came up once. The rearrangement links TRBV29-1 to TRBJ1-4; TRBD1 might be the D (5 bases). Germline loops: CDR1 SQVTM, CDR2 ANQGSEA. V lost 4 bases and J 4 bases, leaving 16 bases between the germline ends. This CDR3 is 15 amino acids long. This CDR3 reads CSVGAPGTSNEKLFF. Here the CDR3 DNA reads TGCAGCGTTGGAGCTCCCGGGACGAGTAATGAAAAACTGTTTTTT.

J is TRBJ2-3 and V is TRBV5-1, with 13 bases aligning to TRBD2. The ends lost 3 bases at V and 3 bases at J; junction bases unmatched: 7. Germline V gene data show CDR1 as SGHRS and CDR2 as YFSETQ. The CDR3 covers 17 residues. CDR3 sequence (DNA): TGCGCCAGCAGCTCAACTAGCGGGGGGGCGAGTACAGATACGCAGTATTTT. Translating gives CASSSTSGGASTDTQYF.

The chain combines TRBV12-5 with TRBJ2-1; D gene uncertain. The CDR3 runs to 16 residues. V lost 2 bases to trimming and J lost 0 bases, with 11 bases between them. The germline V gene has CDR1 LGHNT and CDR2 FRNRAP. The CDR3 sequence is CASGLITLTSYNEQFF. As DNA, the CDR3 is TGTGCTAGTGGTTTGATTACCTTAACCTCCTACAATGAGCAGTTCTTC.

The chain has TRBV11-3 and TRBJ1-6, with TRBD1 identical over 7 bases. The CDR3 runs 15 residues. V dropped 5 bases and J dropped 9; count of bases not matched to a gene: 10. Germline CDR1 reads SGHNT; CDR2 reads YENEEA. For the CDR3, the DNA is TGTGCCAGCAGCCCCAGGGGGTCCGGAATTTCACCCCTCCACTTT. Protein sequence: CASSPRGSGISPLHF.

The chain combines TRBV5-1 with TRBJ2-5; the match to TRBD1 covers 8 bases. Per germline, CDR1 SGHRS and CDR2 YFSETQ. The length of the CDR3 is 14 residues. After removal of 4 bases from V and 2 bases from J, the junction contained 4 bases not matched to a gene. The DNA for the CDR3 is TGCGCCAGCAGCCCGGACAGGGAACAAGAGACCCAGTACTTC. Translation: CASSPDREQETQYF.

V and J are TRBV5-1 and TRBJ1-4; D is perhaps TRBD1 (6 bases). The CDR3 covers 14 residues. The V gene lost 3 bases and the J gene lost 8 bases, with 14 bases spanning the gap. The V gene's germline CDR1 is SGHRS and CDR2 YFSETQ. In nucleotides, the CDR3 is TGCGCCAGCAGCTCGACAGGCTACAGAGAAAAACTGTTTTTT. The encoded protein is CASSSTGYREKLFF. Full variable domain (rest looked up from reference TRBV5-1 and TRBJ1-4): KAGVTQTPRYLIKTRGQQVTLSCSPISGHRSVSWYQQTPGQGLQFLFEYFSETQRNKGNFPGRFSGRQFSNSRSEMNVSTLELGDSALYLCASSSTGYREKLFFGSGTQLSVL.

The chain recombines TRBV7-2 with TRBJ2-1; D is ambiguous. Germline V gene data show CDR1 as SGHTA and CDR2 as FQGNSA. This CDR3 has 11 amino acids. V was cut by 5 bases and J by 5 bases, with 4 bases left in between. The CDR3 DNA follows: TGTGCCAGCAGCCCGGACAATGAGCAGTTCTTC. Translation: CASSPDNEQFF.

The chain is built from TRBV5-1 and TRBJ1-2; tentative D call: TRBD1 (6 bases). The CDR3 has 16 amino acids. V was clipped by 0 bases and J by 1 base, with 13 bases between them. Germline loops: CDR1 SGHRS, CDR2 YFSETQ. The chain's CDR3 is CASSLALQGINYGYTF. The CDR3 bases are TGCGCCAGCAGCTTGGCGCTACAGGGAATTAACTATGGCTACACCTTC.

This chain connects TRBV11-3 to TRBJ2-6; D perhaps matches TRBD1 (5 bases). Per the germline V gene, CDR1 is SGHNT and CDR2 is YENEEA. Trimming took 6 bases from V and 1 from J, leaving 16 bases between them. This CDR3 spans 17 amino acids. The CDR3 sequence: CASSPLDSSSGANVLTF. The CDR3 region has the DNA TGTGCCAGCAGTCCGCTCGACAGTTCATCTGGGGCCAACGTCCTGACTTTC. Variable domain in full (rest from reference TRBV11-3 and TRBJ2-6): EAGVVQSPRYKIIEKKQPVAFWCNPISGHNTLYWYLQNLGQGPELLIRYENEEAVDDSQLPKDRFSAERLKGVDSTLKIQPAELGDSAVYLCASSPLDSSSGANVLTFGAGSRLTVL.

The chain is built from TRBV6-1 and TRBJ2-3; 8 bases match TRBD2. The CDR3 consists of 14 residues. Germline values: CDR1 MNHNS, CDR2 SASEGT. Trimming cost V 10 bases and J 6 bases; bases outside gene matches: 12. CDR3 bases: TGTGCCACCACGGGACTAGGCACCGGGGATACGCAGTATTTT. It is translated as CATTGLGTGDTQYF.

J is TRBJ2-7 and V is TRBV5-4; 11 bases are a match to TRBD2. V gave up 5 bases and J gave up 1 base; unmatched junction bases: 5. This CDR3 has 15 residues. The germline V gene has CDR1 SGHNT and CDR2 YYREEE (reference sequence). CDR3: CASSFSGGGSYEQYF. DNA for the CDR3: TGTGCCAGCAGTTTTAGCGGGGGGGGATCCTACGAGCAGTACTTC.

The V call is TRBV2, the J call TRBJ1-5; D not certain. The CDR3 length is 13 residues. Germline V CDR1 and CDR2: SNHLY, FYNNEI. Trimming stripped 4 bases from V and 7 bases from J, with 11 bases between. CDR3 nucleotides: TGTGCCAGCAGTGCTCAGGATGGGCAGCCCCAGCATTTT. This gives the protein CASSAQDGQPQHF. The complete variable domain, with remaining parts taken from reference TRBV2 and TRBJ1-5, reads EPEVTQTPSHQVTQMGQEVILRCVPISNHLYFYWYRQILGQKVEFLVSFYNNEISEKSEIFDDQFSVERPDGSNFTLKIRSTKLEDSAMYFCASSAQDGQPQHFGDGTRLSIL.

The chain joins TRBV19 to TRBJ2-5, with 9 bases fitting TRBD2. The CDR3 is 17 residues long. The V gene end was trimmed by 7 bases and the J gene end by 5 bases; junction bases not matched to a gene: 17. Per the germline V gene, CDR1 is LNHDA and CDR2 is SQIVND (reference sequence). CDR3 region: CASTAGSGGFIGETQYF. CDR3 nucleotide sequence: TGTGCCAGTACCGCAGGGAGCGGGGGGTTCATCGGGGAGACCCAGTACTTC.

The V call is TRBV19, the J call TRBJ2-5; 7 bases map to TRBD1. With V trimmed by 5 bases and J by 9 bases, 9 bases remained unmatched. Looked up from germline, CDR1 is LNHDA and CDR2 is SQIVND (reference sequence). The CDR3 contains 13 residues. Here the CDR3 DNA reads TGTGCCAGTAGTCCAGGACAGGACTTGGCCCAGTACTTC. Amino acids: CASSPGQDLAQYF.

Turning to this clone: Here the CDR3 omits its conserved ending phenylalanine or tryptophan, so a read error is the likely source. The chain recombines TRBV27 with TRBJ1-1, with 9 bases matching TRBD1. Germline CDR1 MNHEY, CDR2 SMNVEV (reference sequence). The CDR3 contains 14 residues. Germline trimming cut 5 bases from V and 9 bases from J; bases unmatched to any gene: 10. The CDR3 bases are TGTGCCAGCAGTCTCGGACAGGGGAGCTTGAAAGCTTTCCTT. Its translation is CASSLGQGSLKAFL.

The chain employs TRBV29-1 and TRBJ1-2, with a possible D match to TRBD1 (6 bases). CDR1 is SQVTM and CDR2 is ANQGSEA in the germline V gene. Trimming took 0 bases from V and 8 from J, leaving 16 bases between them. The CDR3 loop spans 14 amino acids. CDR3 nucleotide sequence: TGCAGCGTTGAAGATGGTGGGGGGCGAAGAGGCTACACCTTC. Amino acid sequence: CSVEDGGGRRGYTF.

The CDR3 DNA follows: TGTGCCAGCAGCTTCAGCGGGGGGACCCCCTACGAGCAGTACTTC. Protein: CASSFSGGTPYEQYF. The rearrangement joins TRBV7-2 to TRBJ2-7; 9 positions agree with TRBD2. Germline loops: CDR1 SGHTA, CDR2 FQGNSA. The CDR3 totals 15 residues. J was trimmed by 2 bases and V by 3 bases; bases with no gene match: 5.

This clone was seen only once. The rearrangement joins TRBV4-1 to TRBJ2-3, with 8 bases matching TRBD2. The J segment lost 3 bases and the V segment lost 6 bases, leaving 2 bases of the junction unmatched. Germline loops: CDR1 MGHRA, CDR2 YSYEKL. The CDR3 sequence is 13 residues long. Here the CDR3 reads CASRSGGTDTQYF. The CDR3 coding sequence is TGCGCCAGCAGAAGCGGGGGAACAGATACGCAGTATTTT.

The chain combines TRBV5-4 with TRBJ2-1; perhaps TRBD2 as D (5 bases). The V and J ends lost 0 bases and 9 bases respectively, with 13 bases between them. CDR1 is SGHNT, CDR2 YYREEE, per germline (reference sequence). The CDR3 sequence is 14 residues long. This CDR3 reads CASSLGSGLGEQFF. CDR3 nucleotides: TGTGCCAGCAGCTTGGGATCGGGGTTGGGTGAGCAGTTCTTC.

This clone was recorded a few times. This chain links TRBV29-1 with TRBJ2-5, with 14 nucleotides matching TRBD2. Germline CDR1 reads SQVTM; CDR2 reads ANQGSEA. The CDR3 totals 14 residues. With V trimmed by 4 bases and J by 7 bases, 5 bases remained unmatched. The chain's CDR3 is CSVGLAGGQGTQYF. The DNA of the CDR3 is TGCAGCGTTGGACTAGCGGGGGGGCAGGGGACCCAGTACTTC.

The chain joins TRBV19 to TRBJ2-6; D possibly corresponds to TRBD1 (6 bases). Germline CDR1 LNHDA, CDR2 SQIVND (reference sequence). CDR3 length: 16 amino acids. V lost 6 bases to trimming and J lost 0 bases, with 12 bases between them. CDR3 nucleotides: TGTGCCAGTAGGGCAGGGGCTTACTCTGGGGCCAACGTCCTGACTTTC. Translating gives CASRAGAYSGANVLTF.